Described below is a single TCR beta chain sequence and its context. Antigen: not known. CDR1 MNHEY and CDR2 SMNVEV come from the germline V gene (reference sequence). The V gene lost 7 bases and the J gene lost 1 base, with 15 bases spanning the gap. The CDR3 is 15 amino acids. The authors' processing: Junction-only sequences produced by ImmunoSEQ had no quality scores, so filtering differed. Libraries were prepared by immunoSEQ multiplex PCR; TCRdb keeps only in-frame clonotypes and omits some of them. The V and J calls and clone size were taken over from that table, and D and trimming were inferred from the DNA. The sample carries some 650,000 clones, more than 95% recorded once. This sample was included in a study of shared clonotypes between healthy human individuals. Overall study findings and caveats: Clonotypes which were not shared had lower generation probabilities than clonotypes that all four donors shared. Rarefaction indicated that sorted-subset sequencing remained incomplete although depth was large. Around 5% was the fraction of naive CD4 clonotypes found shared across several donors.

Sample: naive CD4+ T cells sorted from blood. Subset meaning: CD45RA+ positively selected. The sequence derives from a woman aged 25 to 45 in good health. The chain carries TRBV27 and TRBJ2-3, with D perhaps given as TRBD1 or TRBD2 (5 bases each). For the CDR3, the DNA is TGTGCCAGCACCCTCAGTACGGGACGCACAGATACGCAGTATTTT. It codes for CASTLSTGRTDTQYF.